This entry lists 16 T cell receptor beta chains sequenced from one sample in a study of cytomegalovirus exposure and HLA in healthy donors. The PCR ran on 60 Vbeta and 13 Jbeta primers. Using immunoSEQ multiplex PCR, the repertoire was profiled, and TCRdb retains in-frame clones only, with some absent. Of some 99,000 clones listed, 60% to 80% are singletons. Input material: PBMCs. The origin of the receptors is a female donor in good health and CMV-seronegative.

J is TRBJ1-5 and V is TRBV18, with 8 bases fitting TRBD1. The ends lost 1 base at V and 0 bases at J; junction bases unmatched: 5. The CDR3 extends over 17 amino acids. Germline V gene sequence: CDR1 KGHSH, CDR2 LQKENI. DNA for the CDR3: TGTGCCAGCTCACCACTCCCGACAGGGGTTAGCAATCAGCCCCAGCATTTT. It yields the protein CASSPLPTGVSNQPQHF. The whole variable domain, remainder taken from reference TRBV18 and TRBJ1-5, is NAGVMQNPRHLVRRRGQEARLRCSPMKGHSHVYWYRQLPEEGLKFMVYLQKENIIDESGMPKERFSAEFPKEGPSILRIQQVVRGDSAAYFCASSPLPTGVSNQPQHFGDGTRLSIL.

This clone was counted only a few times. The rearrangement links TRBV6-4 to TRBJ2-1, with TRBD2 matching over 7 bases. J was trimmed by 5 bases and V by 7 bases; bases with no gene match: 5. The CDR3 has 13 residues. The germline gives CDR1 MRHNA, CDR2 SNTAGT. CDR3 bases: TGTGCCAGCACTGGGGGGGACGACAATGAGCAGTTCTTC. This sequence encodes CASTGGDDNEQFF.

This clone came up a few times. This chain connects TRBV19 to TRBJ1-1; D is unclear. The CDR3 spans 16 residues. V was trimmed by 3 bases and J by 2 bases, leaving 16 bases between them. Per germline, CDR1 LNHDA and CDR2 SQIVND (reference sequence). The CDR3 region is CASSMALVGENTEAFF. In DNA, the CDR3 is TGTGCCAGTAGTATGGCTCTCGTCGGGGAAAACACTGAAGCTTTCTTT.

The genes are TRBV19 and TRBJ1-1; 8 bases align to TRBD1. The ends lost 4 bases at V and 1 base at J; junction bases unmatched: 5. The CDR3 has 15 amino acids. Germline CDR1 is LNHDA and CDR2 is SQIVND (reference sequence). CDR3 nucleotides: TGTGCCAGTAGTACCCCCCAGGGGGCGAACACTGAAGCTTTCTTT. Translating it yields CASSTPQGANTEAFF.

The DNA for the CDR3 is TGTGCCAGCAGCTTAGCTCTCGGGTTCCGCACAGATACGCAGTATTTT. It encodes CASSLALGFRTDTQYF. The chain combines TRBV7-6 with TRBJ2-3; D ambiguous. The CDR3 extends over 16 amino acids. Germline lookup yields CDR1 SGHVS and CDR2 FNYEAQ. The germline V and J ends were trimmed by 0 bases and 1 base, with 11 bases remaining between them.

The chain uses TRBV28 and TRBJ1-3; D is undetermined. This CDR3 spans 15 amino acids. Germline-derived CDR1 and CDR2 are MDHEN and SYDVKM. Between the trimmed V and J ends, which lost 8 bases and 0 bases, there was a span of 14 bases. CDR3 sequence (DNA): TGTGCCAGCTCAGTTTACGGGAACTCTGGAAACACCATATATTTT. Translated: CASSVYGNSGNTIYF.

This clone has just a few counts. J is TRBJ1-4 and V is TRBV19, with D perhaps TRBD1 (6 bases). The V and J ends lost 5 bases and 7 bases respectively, with 20 bases between them. The CDR3 runs to 16 residues. Germline lookup yields CDR1 LNHDA and CDR2 SQIVND (reference sequence). CDR3 amino acids: CASSVIQGTGGEKLFF. The CDR3 DNA follows: TGTGCCAGTAGTGTGATACAGGGCACGGGGGGTGAAAAACTGTTTTTT.

The rearrangement joins TRBV5-6 to TRBJ2-2; 8 bases fit TRBD1. V gave up 3 bases and J gave up 5 bases; unmatched junction bases: 15. CDR3 length equals 18 residues. Germline V gene sequence: CDR1 SGHDT, CDR2 YYEEEE. The CDR3 coding sequence is TGTGCCAGCAGCTCGGAAAAAGGACAGGGCTGGAGAACCGGGGAGCTGTTTTTT. This sequence encodes CASSSEKGQGWRTGELFF.

The rearrangement joins TRBV7-6 to TRBJ1-2; D might be TRBD1 (5 bases). Germline assignment: CDR1 SGHVS and CDR2 FNYEAQ. The CDR3 runs 16 residues. V dropped 5 bases and J dropped 0 bases, with 16 bases sitting between them. CDR3 region: CASSRTYGTANYGYTF. For the CDR3, the DNA is TGTGCCAGCAGCCGGACATATGGAACAGCTAACTATGGCTACACCTTC.

The CDR3 DNA sequence: TGTGCCAGCAGTGCCTACTTGGGACTGATCACTGAAGCTTTCTTT. Residues: CASSAYLGLITEAFF. The V call is TRBV6-1, the J call TRBJ1-1; TRBD1 is a possible D gene (5 bases). The germline V gene encodes CDR1 MNHNS and CDR2 SASEGT. This CDR3 comprises 15 residues. The ends were cut back, 4 bases at V and 4 bases at J, with 16 bases in the middle.

The chain recombines TRBV9 with TRBJ2-3, with 7 bases fitting TRBD2. Trimming removed 2 bases from V and 2 bases from J; junction bases left unmatched: 11. The V gene's germline CDR1 is SGDLS and CDR2 YYNGEE. There are 17 residues in the CDR3. In DNA form, the CDR3 reads TGTGCCAGCAGCGTTTGGCTCGCGGGGGAGACCACAGATACGCAGTATTTT. Protein sequence: CASSVWLAGETTDTQYF.

J is TRBJ2-3 and V is TRBV6-1; TRBD1 is a possible D gene (6 bases). The CDR3 totals 15 residues. V was clipped by 3 bases and J by 0 bases, with 10 bases between them. The germline CDR1 and CDR2 sequences are MNHNS and SASEGT. The CDR3 loop reads CASSEIQGSTDTQYF. CDR3 nucleotides: TGTGCCAGCAGTGAGATACAGGGCAGCACAGATACGCAGTATTTT.

The chain uses TRBV14 and TRBJ2-5; 8 bases are a match to TRBD1. Germline assignment: CDR1 SGHDN and CDR2 FVKESK. Losses at the gene ends were 4 bases for V and 0 bases for J; bases not matched to a gene: 7. The CDR3 has 16 amino acids. The CDR3 region has the DNA TGTGCCAGCAGCCTCCGGGACAGGACGTACCAAGAGACCCAGTACTTC. It is translated as CASSLRDRTYQETQYF. The whole variable domain, filled in from reference TRBV14 and TRBJ2-5, reads EAGVTQFPSHSVIEKGQTVTLRCDPISGHDNLYWYRRVMGKEIKFLLHFVKESKQDESGMPNNRFLAERTGGTYSTLKVQPAELEDSGVYFCASSLRDRTYQETQYFGPGTRLLVL.

In this sample, this clone turned up a few times. The rearrangement uses TRBV13 and TRBJ2-7; maybe TRBD2 (5 bases). Between the trimmed V and J ends, which lost 3 bases and 6 bases, there was a span of 21 bases. The CDR3 length is 16 residues. Germline V gene sequence: CDR1 PRHDT, CDR2 FYEKMQ (reference sequence). CDR3 in amino acids: CASSFSPLRASAEQYF. In nucleotides, the CDR3 is TGTGCCAGCAGCTTTTCTCCCCTGAGGGCTTCGGCCGAGCAGTACTTC.

V and J are TRBV6-5 and TRBJ1-1; 9 bases are a match to TRBD1. This CDR3 comprises 13 residues. Germline lookup yields CDR1 MNHEY and CDR2 SVGAGI. After removal of 2 bases from V and 5 bases from J, the junction contained 0 bases not matched to a gene. Written as DNA, the CDR3 is TGTGCCAGCAGTTACGGACAGGGGACTGAAGCTTTCTTT. Its protein product is CASSYGQGTEAFF.

The rearrangement uses TRBV2 and TRBJ1-4; the D is unclear. With 6 bases removed from V and 3 bases from J, the gap between germline ends came to 14 bases. This CDR3 comprises 15 residues. Per the germline V gene, CDR1 is SNHLY and CDR2 is FYNNEI. CDR3 sequence: CASRVREGSNEKLFF. CDR3 nucleotides: TGTGCCAGCAGGGTCCGGGAGGGATCTAATGAAAAACTGTTTTTT.